This TCR beta chain was recorded in a study of blood T cell repertoires in COVID-19. At the level of the study: The United States, Italy and Spain supplied acute and convalescent COVID-19 samples. Sample material is recorded as cDNA or gDNA derived from T cells, B-cell-depleted T cells, or PBMCs.

Patients from Seattle were sampled longitudinally, starting during active infection. In the authors' methods: Estimated nucleated cell counts came from reference gene primer amplification. Profiled with immunoSEQ multiplex PCR; TCRdb holds only in-frame clones, not every one. V and J calls plus clone size are reproduced from that table; the DNA served to infer D and trimming. The sample holds 250,000 to 400,000 clones, around 89% seen once. The sequenced sample consisted of peripheral blood. This sequence originates from a woman younger than 45 with COVID-19, enrolled during active disease.

The CDR3 DNA follows: TGTGCCAGCAGCCCTCCTGGGCATCCGGAGACCCAGTACTTC. Translating it yields CASSPPGHPETQYF. The rearrangement uses TRBV5-4 and TRBJ2-5; D gene ambiguous. Trimming took 4 bases from V and 5 from J, leaving 15 bases between them. This CDR3 comprises 14 residues. Germline values: CDR1 SGHNT, CDR2 YYREEE (reference sequence).